These 27 T cell receptor beta chains were sequenced from one sample in a study of metastatic and nonmetastatic thyroid tumors. With MiXCR, TCRdb reprocessed the PCR reads. The data show approximately 70,000 clones, approximately 4.1% seen once. Thyroid surgery had not been preceded by any treatment in any patient. Sequencing was done on a sample of blood. The receptors were sampled from a female donor with papillary thyroid cancer or a benign thyroid nodule (not recorded which). Some clones in this sample may be carry-over from other donors' samples.

Ten or more counts support this clone. The gene calls are TRBV6-1 and TRBJ1-6, with TRBD1 identical over 9 bases. Germline lookup yields CDR1 MNHNS and CDR2 SASEGT. J gave up 7 bases and V 6 bases, and 10 bases lay outside the gene matches. The CDR3 spans 16 residues. This CDR3 reads CASRIRGQGGNSPLHF. In DNA form, the CDR3 reads TGTGCCAGCAGAATAAGGGGACAGGGTGGGAATTCACCCCTCCACTTT.

Ten or more counts support this clone. The chain uses TRBV19 and TRBJ1-2; the D gene is possibly TRBD1 (5 bases). In germline, CDR1 is LNHDA, CDR2 SQIVND (reference sequence). The germline V and J ends were trimmed by 10 bases and 8 bases, with 23 bases remaining between them. CDR3 size: 14 residues. CDR3 residues: CAIESTDSYGGYTF. DNA of the CDR3: TGTGCCATTGAATCGACAGATTCCTATGGCGGCTACACCTTC.

The chain uses TRBV7-9 and TRBJ1-2; possible D gene TRBD1, 5 bases. CDR1 SEHNR and CDR2 FQNEAQ come from the germline V gene (reference sequence). V was shortened by 7 bases and J by 2 bases, with 14 bases between the two germline ends. The CDR3 runs 14 residues. CDR3 sequence: CASIRGEGNYGYTF. CDR3 bases: TGTGCCAGCATCCGAGGGGAAGGCAACTATGGCTACACCTTC.

This clone was recorded many times. V gene TRBV10-2 combines with J gene TRBJ2-3, with 8 bases that match TRBD2. CDR1 WSHSY and CDR2 SAAADI come from the germline V gene. This CDR3 has 16 amino acids. Trimming took 5 bases from V and 0 from J; bases not matched to a gene: 7. This chain's CDR3 is CASSRTSGTSTDTQYF. CDR3 nucleotide sequence: TGCGCCAGCAGTCGAACTAGCGGAACTAGCACAGATACGCAGTATTTT.

The chain carries TRBV10-2 and TRBJ2-1; D assignment may be TRBD1 or TRBD2 (5 bases each). The V end lost 2 bases, the J end lost 6 bases, and 11 bases lay between the germline ends. CDR1 is WSHSY, CDR2 SAAADI, per germline. The CDR3 has 14 residues. The DNA of the CDR3 is TGCGCCAGCAGTGAGGGGGGATCGGTCAATGAGCAGTTCTTC. It yields the protein CASSEGGSVNEQFF.

The sample holds many counts of this clone. V is TRBV20-1 and J is TRBJ1-2; the D gene is possibly TRBD1 (6 bases). Germline CDR1 is DFQATT and CDR2 is SNEGSKA (reference sequence). Trimming removed 3 bases at V and 3 bases at J, with 14 bases between. The CDR3 is 14 amino acids. For the CDR3, the DNA is TGCAGTGCTAGGGGGGGGGCGCACGACTATGGCTACACCTTC. Its protein product is CSARGGAHDYGYTF.

There are many counts of this clone. The chain combines TRBV20-1 with TRBJ2-3, with D perhaps matching TRBD2 (6 bases). Trimming took off 3 bases at V and 1 base at J, with 14 bases between the two ends. Germline values: CDR1 DFQATT, CDR2 SNEGSKA (reference sequence). The CDR3 covers 15 residues. The CDR3 DNA follows: TGCAGTGCTAGTAGATCGGGAGAGGGCACAGATACGCAGTATTTT. Translation gives CSASRSGEGTDTQYF.

Regarding this clone: Possible read error: a much larger clone is one base away. Other DNA sequences in the sample encode the same CDR3. The chain employs TRBV18 and TRBJ2-6; TRBD1 might be the D (6 bases). The CDR3 loop spans 19 amino acids. Trimming left V 1 base short and J 3 bases short, with 19 bases between. Germline CDR1 is KGHSH and CDR2 is LQKENI. CDR3: CASSPRVVTGGDGANVLTF. CDR3 nucleotide sequence: TGTGCCAGCTCACCACGCGTAGTGACAGGTGGCGATGGGGCCAACGTCCTGACTTTC.

As regards this clone: One junction end does not reproduce the germline sequence, and a read error may be involved. V usage is TRBV7-3 and J usage is TRBJ2-2; unclear D gene. The CDR3 length is 14 residues. Germline V gene lookup returns CDR1 SGHTA and CDR2 FQGTGA. The CDR3 sequence is CASSPLFGGGELFF. The DNA of the CDR3 is TGCGCCAGCAGCCCCCTATTCGGCGGCGGGGAGCTGTTTTTT.

This clone was found a few times. A much larger clone lies a single base off, so this may be a read error. The conserved closing phenylalanine or tryptophan is absent in this CDR3, likely reflecting a read error. The J gene is TRBJ1-1, the V gene TRBV2, with no clear D. The CDR3 length is 13 residues. Deletions cut 4 bases from V and 4 bases from J, with 10 bases between. Germline V gene sequence: CDR1 SNHLY, CDR2 FYNNEI. CDR3 amino acids: CASSGQAGTEAFL. The CDR3 DNA is TGTGCCAGCAGTGGGCAGGCAGGCACTGAAGCTTTCCTT.

This clone was counted many times. The V gene is TRBV20-1, the J gene TRBJ2-7; 9 bases match TRBD2. In germline, CDR1 is DFQATT, CDR2 SNEGSKA (reference sequence). V shed 7 bases, J shed 4 bases, and the junction held 8 bases outside the gene matches. The CDR3 contains 13 residues. The CDR3 region is CSGGPSGTYEQYF. In DNA, the CDR3 is TGCAGTGGGGGGCCTAGCGGGACGTACGAGCAGTACTTC.

A few counts support this clone. The genes are TRBV5-1 and TRBJ2-5; D remains unclear. The CDR3 is 14 amino acids. V was cut by 3 bases and J by 2 bases, with 11 bases left in between. The germline V gene encodes CDR1 SGHRS and CDR2 YFSETQ. CDR3 nucleotides: TGCGCCAGCAGCTATGGAAGGGAACAAGAGACCCAGTACTTC. Translated: CASSYGREQETQYF.

Remarks on this clone: The CDR3 does not end in the conserved phenylalanine or tryptophan, so this is likely a read error. The chain combines TRBV18 with TRBJ1-6; D is undetermined. V lost 5 bases and J 9 bases, leaving 14 bases between the germline ends. The CDR3 is 14 residues long. Germline CDR1 KGHSH, CDR2 LQKENI. Here the CDR3 reads CASSDSRSASPLHS. CDR3 sequence (DNA): TGTGCCAGCTCAGATAGTAGATCTGCTTCACCCCTCCACTCT.

This clone was recorded at least ten times. CDR3 region: CASSLSGGRHEQYF. The CDR3 coding sequence is TGCGCCAGCAGCTTGTCAGGGGGCCGCCACGAGCAGTACTTC. V gene TRBV5-1 combines with J gene TRBJ2-7, with 8 bases fitting TRBD1. Germline V gene lookup returns CDR1 SGHRS and CDR2 YFSETQ. The CDR3 loop spans 14 amino acids. Trimming removed 1 base from V and 5 bases from J; junction bases left unmatched: 5.

This clone has just a few counts. The chain employs TRBV6-4 and TRBJ2-7; the D is unclear. V was shortened by 8 bases and J by 6 bases, with 17 bases between the two germline ends. CDR1 is MRHNA, CDR2 SNTAGT, per germline. This CDR3 comprises 13 residues. DNA for the CDR3: TGTGCCAGCTCCCCTAACCAGGCCGGCGAGCAGTACTTC. Amino acid sequence: CASSPNQAGEQYF.

This clone was seen a few times. The same CDR3 arises from other DNA sequences in this sample as well. J is TRBJ2-2 and V is TRBV4-1; the match to TRBD2 covers 9 bases. CDR3 length: 16 residues. V was clipped by 4 bases and J by 8 bases; unmatched bases: 11. In germline, CDR1 is MGHRA, CDR2 YSYEKL. This CDR3 is CASSRGLAGGGGELFF. The CDR3 nucleotides are TGCGCCAGCAGCCGGGGACTAGCTGGAGGGGGGGGGGAGCTGTTTTTT.

In its sample, this clone was seen many times. This chain joins TRBV28 and TRBJ2-1; D unresolved. V was pared by 6 bases and J by 4 bases, with 19 bases between. CDR1 MDHEN and CDR2 SYDVKM come from the germline V gene. The CDR3 loop spans 16 amino acids. The CDR3 DNA follows: TGTGCCAGCAGCCCAACTCCCCCCCTTAGGTACAATGAGCAGTTCTTC. Encoded protein: CASSPTPPLRYNEQFF.

Comments on this clone: With a much larger clone just one base away, this may be a read error. This chain joins TRBV5-4 and TRBJ2-3, with D perhaps TRBD2 (6 bases). The germline gives CDR1 SGHNT, CDR2 YYREEE (reference sequence). The length of the CDR3 is 15 residues. CDR3 protein: CGSSFPGAGEDTQYF. As DNA, the CDR3 is TGTGGCAGCAGCTTTCCGGGAGCCGGCGAGGATACGCAGTATTTT.

About this clone: A junction end diverges from the germline sequence, so it may reflect a read error. This specimen includes other DNA sequences encoding the same CDR3. The V and J genes are TRBV12-3 or TRBV12-4 and TRBJ2-7; 10 nucleotides line up with TRBD2. The CDR3 loop spans 20 amino acids. CDR3: CAGSPRRTSGTNPLPYEQYF. CDR3 DNA: TGTGCCGGCAGCCCCCGCCGAACTAGCGGGACAAACCCCCTCCCCTACGAGCAGTACTTC.

In this sample, this clone turned up many times. The junction shows a germline mismatch at one end, possibly a read error. This chain links TRBV7-7 with TRBJ2-7; TRBD2 aligns across 14 bases. CDR1 and CDR2 from the germline V gene are SSHAT and FNYEAQ (reference sequence). The CDR3 is 15 residues long. CDR3 region: CASSDGLAGGSEQYF. In DNA, the CDR3 is TGTGCTAGCAGCGACGGACTAGCGGGAGGATCCGAGCAGTACTTC.

A few counts support this clone. Germline is not matched at one junction end, which may reflect a read error. The chain is built from TRBV14 and TRBJ2-3; maybe TRBD2 (5 bases). The CDR3 covers 13 residues. CDR1 is SGHDN and CDR2 is FVKESK in the germline V gene. The CDR3 region is CSSSSDYTDTQYF. CDR3 nucleotide sequence: TGTTCCAGCAGCTCAGACTACACAGATACGCAGTATTTT.

This clone was seen at least ten times. This sequence joins TRBV2 and TRBJ2-7; 8 bases match TRBD1. The germline CDR1 and CDR2 sequences are SNHLY and FYNNEI. The ends lost 1 base at V and 2 bases at J; junction bases unmatched: 4. The CDR3 consists of 15 residues. CDR3: CASSEGQGAAYEQYF. DNA for the CDR3: TGTGCCAGCAGTGAAGGCCAGGGGGCCGCCTACGAGCAGTACTTC.

The table lists this clone with many counts. The DNA of the CDR3 is TGTGCCAGCACGGTTTCAGGACCCCGAGCTTTCTTT. It specifies CASTVSGPRAFF. V usage is TRBV2 and J usage is TRBJ1-1; D is ambiguous. The CDR3 extends over 12 amino acids. Germline V gene sequence: CDR1 SNHLY, CDR2 FYNNEI. V lost 7 bases and J 10 bases, leaving 16 bases between the germline ends. The variable domain in full, completed from reference TRBV2 and TRBJ1-1, reads EPEVTQTPSHQVTQMGQEVILRCVPISNHLYFYWYRQILGQKVEFLVSFYNNEISEKSEIFDDQFSVERPDGSNFTLKIRSTKLEDSAMYFCASTVSGPRAFFGQGTRLTVV.

A few counts support this clone. J is TRBJ2-3 and V is TRBV12-3 or TRBV12-4, with 7 positions matching TRBD2. This CDR3 has 14 amino acids. V trimming: 3 bases; J trimming: 4 bases; junction bases outside the gene matches: 4. CDR3 region: CASSLNAGADTQYF. In nucleotides, the CDR3 is TGTGCCAGCAGTTTGAACGCGGGAGCAGATACGCAGTATTTT.

In its sample, this clone was seen many times. The chain couples TRBV12-3 or TRBV12-4 to TRBJ2-7; perhaps TRBD1 as D (6 bases). The V end was cut by 6 bases, the J end by 6 bases, with 12 bases between. The CDR3 loop spans 12 amino acids. Written as DNA, the CDR3 is TGTGCCAGCAGCACACAGGGTTTCGAGCAGTACTTC. Its translation is CASSTQGFEQYF.

This clone showed up many times. The chain joins TRBV6-1 to TRBJ2-7; no clear D. The CDR3 totals 13 residues. V gave up 6 bases and J gave up 0 bases, with 9 bases separating them. Germline V lookup: CDR1 MNHNS, CDR2 SASEGT. CDR3 sequence (DNA): TGTGCCAGCAGAGAGTCCAGCTCCTACGAGCAGTACTTC. Encoded protein: CASRESSSYEQYF.

This clone was counted at least ten times. The J gene is TRBJ1-5, the V gene TRBV20-1; D is unresolved. Germline V gene lookup returns CDR1 DFQATT and CDR2 SNEGSKA (reference sequence). The V end was cut by 5 bases, the J end by 5 bases, with 16 bases between. The length of the CDR3 is 14 residues. This chain's CDR3 is CSAPPSTSDQPQHF. CDR3 bases: TGCAGTGCTCCACCGTCGACATCAGATCAGCCCCAGCATTTT.